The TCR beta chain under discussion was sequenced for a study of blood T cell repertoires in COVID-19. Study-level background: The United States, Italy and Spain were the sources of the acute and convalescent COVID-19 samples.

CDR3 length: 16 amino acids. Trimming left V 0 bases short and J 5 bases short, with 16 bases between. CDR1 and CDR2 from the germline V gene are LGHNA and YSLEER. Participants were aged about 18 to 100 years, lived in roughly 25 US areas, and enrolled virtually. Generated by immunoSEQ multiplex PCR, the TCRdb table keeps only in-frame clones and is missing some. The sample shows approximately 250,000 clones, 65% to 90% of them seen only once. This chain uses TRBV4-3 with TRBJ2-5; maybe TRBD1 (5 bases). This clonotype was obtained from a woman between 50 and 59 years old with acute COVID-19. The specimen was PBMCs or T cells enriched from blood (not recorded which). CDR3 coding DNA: TGCGCCAGCAGCCAAGATTCAGCAGGGTTGGCGGAGACCCAGTACTTC. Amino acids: CASSQDSAGLAETQYF.